Shown below are 26 T cell receptor beta chains from a single sample sequenced in a study of OX40 agonist ivuxolimab in advanced cancers. Libraries were prepared by immunoSEQ multiplex PCR; TCRdb keeps only in-frame clonotypes and omits some of them. The sample carries around 70,000 clones, around four fifths recorded once. The specimen comprised CD4+ or CD8+ T cells sorted from blood, sampled in a trial of the OX40 agonist ivuxolimab. The receptors stem from an adult with an advanced solid tumor such as melanoma, head and neck, liver or kidney cancer.

The chain is built from TRBV5-1 and TRBJ2-5; D unclear. The germline V and J ends were trimmed by 2 bases and 2 bases, with 7 bases remaining between them. Germline V lookup: CDR1 SGHRS, CDR2 YFSETQ. This CDR3 is built from 13 residues. The CDR3 nucleotides are TGCGCCAGCAGCTTCGTACAGCAAGAGACCCAGTACTTC. Its protein is CASSFVQQETQYF.

The chain couples TRBV19 to TRBJ1-5; D unresolved. The germline gives CDR1 LNHDA, CDR2 SQIVND (reference sequence). V was clipped by 1 base and J by 7 bases, with 5 bases between them. This CDR3 spans 12 amino acids. The DNA for the CDR3 is TGTGCCAGTAGTATAGTAGACCAGCCCCAGCATTTT. Protein sequence: CASSIVDQPQHF.

The chain employs TRBV21-1 and TRBJ2-7. TRBV21-1 counts as a pseudogene. This CDR3 contains 12 residues. In nucleotides, the CDR3 is TGTGCCAGCAGCATGGACCCCTACGAGCAGTACTTC. Its protein product is CASSMDPYEQYF.

The chain has TRBV27 and TRBJ1-1; D gene ambiguous. The length of the CDR3 is 14 residues. Germline V gene sequence: CDR1 MNHEY, CDR2 SMNVEV (reference sequence). Trimming took off 3 bases at V and 4 bases at J, with 12 bases between the two ends. For the CDR3, the DNA is TGTGCCAGCAGTTTTGGGGTAAAGGGCACTGAAGCTTTCTTT. Protein product: CASSFGVKGTEAFF.

The chain is built from TRBV9 and TRBJ2-1; 12 positions match TRBD1. Germline V lookup: CDR1 SGDLS, CDR2 YYNGEE. This CDR3 spans 15 amino acids. With V trimmed by 2 bases and J by 8 bases, 5 bases remained unmatched. The CDR3 DNA reads TGTGCCAGCAGCGTCTCTGGGACAGGGGGCGATGAGCAGTTCTTC. Translating gives CASSVSGTGGDEQFF.

The chain recombines TRBV7-9 with TRBJ2-7; TRBD1 matches 7 bases. Germline CDR1 reads SEHNR; CDR2 reads FQNEAQ (reference sequence). The CDR3 sequence is 17 residues long. Unmatched junction bases numbered 18, after V lost 5 bases and J lost 5 bases. CDR3 bases: TGTGCCAGCAGCCAGTCGACCTCCTTTCCGCAGGGGGACGAGCAGTACTTC. Protein: CASSQSTSFPQGDEQYF.

The chain carries TRBV11-2 and TRBJ2-3; 8 nucleotides agree with TRBD1. The CDR3 loop spans 14 amino acids. CDR1 is SGHAT, CDR2 FQNNGV, per germline. With V trimmed by 8 bases and J by 2 bases, 6 bases remained unmatched. As DNA, the CDR3 is TGTGCCAGCTATAGACAGGGGACCACAGATACGCAGTATTTT. As protein: CASYRQGTTDTQYF.

This chain links TRBV6-5 with TRBJ2-3; D unclear. The CDR3 has 15 amino acids. V was shortened by 3 bases and J by 4 bases, with 14 bases between the two germline ends. Germline loops: CDR1 MNHEY, CDR2 SVGAGI. The CDR3 nucleotides are TGTGCCAGCAGTTATAGTCAGGTCGGCGCAGATACGCAGTATTTT. Its translation is CASSYSQVGADTQYF.

V and J are TRBV9 and TRBJ2-6, with no clear D. The CDR3 covers 13 residues. Trimming stripped 4 bases from V and 2 bases from J, with 4 bases between. Germline V gene lookup returns CDR1 SGDLS and CDR2 YYNGEE. In DNA form, the CDR3 reads TGTGCCAGCAGCTCAGCTGGGGCCAACGTCCTGACTTTC. Translation: CASSSAGANVLTF.

J is TRBJ2-7 and V is TRBV7-8, with D perhaps TRBD1 or TRBD2 (5 bases each). Germline assignment: CDR1 SGHVS and CDR2 FQNEAQ. Trimming shortened V by 5 bases and J by 7 bases, and 12 bases separated the two germline ends. This CDR3 contains 12 residues. The CDR3 nucleotides read TGTGCCAGCAGCCCAGCGGCAGGGGAGCAGTACTTC. Translated: CASSPAAGEQYF.

As concerns this clone: At one end, the junction sequence differs from germline, possibly due to a read error. The V gene is TRBV29-1, the J gene TRBJ2-7, with D possibly being TRBD1 (6 bases). The CDR3 has 14 residues. CDR1 is SQVTM, CDR2 ANQGSEA, per germline. The chain's CDR3 is CSAEKGEIPYEQYF. DNA for the CDR3: TGCAGCGCTGAAAAGGGGGAAATCCCCTACGAGCAGTACTTC.

V is TRBV7-9 and J is TRBJ2-2, with D possibly being TRBD2 (5 bases). V dropped 0 bases and J dropped 7 bases, with 9 bases sitting between them. The length of the CDR3 is 14 residues. CDR1 is SEHNR, CDR2 FQNEAQ, per germline (reference sequence). The CDR3 coding sequence is TGTGCCAGCAGCTTAGCGGGAGAGGTCGGGGAGCTGTTTTTT. It is translated as CASSLAGEVGELFF.

With respect to this clone: Other DNA sequences within the sample encode an identical CDR3. V is TRBV5-1 and J is TRBJ1-5; a possible D gene is TRBD1 (6 bases). Per germline, CDR1 SGHRS and CDR2 YFSETQ. Trimming shortened V by 4 bases and J by 0 bases, and 11 bases separated the two germline ends. The CDR3 totals 15 residues. Here the CDR3 DNA reads TGCGCCAGCAGCCCCGGGACAAGTAGCAATCAGCCCCAGCATTTT. Encoded protein: CASSPGTSSNQPQHF.

The chain employs TRBV28 and TRBJ1-2; TRBD1 agrees at 7 bases. The germline CDR1 and CDR2 sequences are MDHEN and SYDVKM. The CDR3 sequence is 13 residues long. V trimming: 6 bases; J trimming: 5 bases; junction bases outside the gene matches: 6. The CDR3 spells CASSTGTAYGYTF. The CDR3 nucleotides are TGTGCCAGCAGCACCGGGACAGCTTATGGCTACACCTTC.

J is TRBJ2-7 and V is TRBV19; 9 positions match TRBD2. Germline loops: CDR1 LNHDA, CDR2 SQIVND (reference sequence). This CDR3 region has 16 residues. With V trimmed by 4 bases and J by 5 bases, 12 bases remained unmatched. CDR3 region: CASSRGGRARRDEQYF. The CDR3, as DNA: TGTGCCAGTAGTAGGGGCGGGAGGGCCAGGAGGGACGAGCAGTACTTC.

CDR3 DNA: TGTGCCAGCAGGGGATGGAATGAGCAGTTCTTC. Protein sequence: CASRGWNEQFF. The rearrangement joins TRBV28 to TRBJ2-1; D is unresolved. This CDR3 contains 11 residues. CDR1 and CDR2 (germline): MDHEN, SYDVKM. Trimming took 6 bases from V and 7 from J, leaving 7 bases between them.

This clone was picked up one time. The V and J genes are TRBV2 and TRBJ1-2, with 7 bases that match TRBD1. Trimming took 5 bases from V and 2 from J; bases not matched to a gene: 8. The CDR3 length is 15 residues. Germline V gene sequence: CDR1 SNHLY, CDR2 FYNNEI. The CDR3 DNA is TGTGCCAGCAGTAGCGACAAGGGGGCCAACTATGGCTACACCTTC. Protein product: CASSSDKGANYGYTF.

This clone has a handful of counts. The chain carries TRBV5-1 and TRBJ2-7; 8 nucleotides line up with TRBD2. The CDR3 has 16 amino acids. J gave up 4 bases and V 0 bases, and 9 bases lay outside the gene matches. Germline lookup yields CDR1 SGHRS and CDR2 YFSETQ. CDR3 coding DNA: TGCGCCAGCAGCTTGGGCGGACTAGCAGTTACGTACGAGCAGTACTTC. Its translation is CASSLGGLAVTYEQYF.

The chain recombines TRBV11-3 with TRBJ2-7; 8 nucleotides agree with TRBD1. The CDR3 covers 15 residues. The V gene's germline CDR1 is SGHNT and CDR2 YENEEA. With 2 bases clipped from V and 5 bases from J, the junction kept 8 bases outside the gene matches. In DNA, the CDR3 is TGTGCCAGCAGCTTACGGACAGGGAGAGGCGACGAGCAGTACTTC. Its translation: CASSLRTGRGDEQYF.

The chain links TRBV18 to TRBJ2-2; no clear D gene. The germline V and J ends were trimmed by 3 bases and 4 bases, with 0 bases remaining between them. There are 11 residues in the CDR3. In germline, CDR1 is KGHSH, CDR2 LQKENI. The chain's CDR3 is CASSPTGELFF. The CDR3 DNA follows: TGTGCCAGCTCACCCACCGGGGAGCTGTTTTTT.

The V call is TRBV6-5, the J call TRBJ2-1, with TRBD1 identical over 7 bases. Unmatched junction bases numbered 7, after V lost 5 bases and J lost 9 bases. Germline values: CDR1 MNHEY, CDR2 SVGAGI. This CDR3 is built from 13 residues. CDR3 in DNA: TGTGCCAGCAGTGGCAGACAGGGTAGTGAGCAGTTCTTC. It encodes CASSGRQGSEQFF.

The gene calls are TRBV5-4 and TRBJ2-1; weak D call: TRBD1 (5 bases). CDR1 is SGHNT and CDR2 is YYREEE in the germline V gene (reference sequence). The CDR3 spans 15 residues. The ends were cut back, 1 base at V and 2 bases at J, with 10 bases in the middle. In nucleotides, the CDR3 is TGTGCCAGCAGCTTGCAGGGTTTTCCCTACAATGAGCAGTTCTTC. It translates to CASSLQGFPYNEQFF.

This clone is categorized as medium-sized. The chain combines TRBV7-2 with TRBJ2-7; the match to TRBD1 covers 8 bases. Germline trimming cut 6 bases from V and 1 base from J; bases unmatched to any gene: 2. The CDR3 sequence is 13 residues long. Germline V lookup: CDR1 SGHTA, CDR2 FQGNSA. The chain's CDR3 is CASRQGVSYEQYF. The CDR3, as DNA: TGTGCCAGCAGACAGGGGGTTTCCTACGAGCAGTACTTC. Combining the CDR3 with reference TRBV7-2 and TRBJ2-7 gives the whole variable domain GAGVSQSPSNKVTEKGKDVELRCDPISGHTALYWYRQSLGQGLEFLIYFQGNSAPDKSGLPSDRFSAERTGGSVSTLTIQRTQQEDSAVYLCASRQGVSYEQYFGPGTRLTVT.

This CDR3 reads CHGMGAANAYEQYF. The CDR3, as DNA: TGTCACGGAATGGGGGCAGCGAACGCCTACGAGCAGTACTTC. The rearrangement uses TRBV30 and TRBJ2-7, with D possibly TRBD1 on 6 matching bases. CDR1 is GTSNPN and CDR2 is SVGIG in the germline V gene (reference sequence). The length of the CDR3 is 14 residues.

The rearrangement uses TRBV27 and TRBJ1-3, with TRBD1 as a possible D gene (5 bases). Trimming removed 6 bases from V and 0 bases from J, with 9 bases in between. The CDR3 length is 14 residues. Germline-derived CDR1 and CDR2 are MNHEY and SMNVEV (reference sequence). Here the CDR3 reads CASSRDYSGNTIYF. The CDR3 nucleotides are TGTGCCAGCAGCCGGGACTACTCTGGAAACACCATATATTTT.

This chain's CDR3 is CASSLSGSAKNIQYF. The CDR3 coding sequence is TGTGCCAGCAGCTTATCAGGGAGTGCCAAAAACATTCAGTACTTC. V gene TRBV7-9 combines with J gene TRBJ2-4, with D perhaps being TRBD1 or TRBD2 (5 bases each). This CDR3 is 15 amino acids long. Germline CDR1 is SEHNR and CDR2 is FQNEAQ (reference sequence). V was pared by 2 bases and J by 1 base, with 9 bases between.